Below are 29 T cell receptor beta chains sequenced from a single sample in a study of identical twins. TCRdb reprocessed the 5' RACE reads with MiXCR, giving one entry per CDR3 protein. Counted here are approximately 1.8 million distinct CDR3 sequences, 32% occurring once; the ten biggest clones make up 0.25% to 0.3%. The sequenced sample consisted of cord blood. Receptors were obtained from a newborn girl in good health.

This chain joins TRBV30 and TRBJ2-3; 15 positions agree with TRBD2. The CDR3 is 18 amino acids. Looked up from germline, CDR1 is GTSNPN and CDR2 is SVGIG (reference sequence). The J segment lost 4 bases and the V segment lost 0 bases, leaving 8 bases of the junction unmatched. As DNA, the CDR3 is TGTGCCTGGAGTGTTAGGAGGACTAGCGGGGGGGTGGCAGATACGCAGTATTTT. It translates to CAWSVRRTSGGVADTQYF.

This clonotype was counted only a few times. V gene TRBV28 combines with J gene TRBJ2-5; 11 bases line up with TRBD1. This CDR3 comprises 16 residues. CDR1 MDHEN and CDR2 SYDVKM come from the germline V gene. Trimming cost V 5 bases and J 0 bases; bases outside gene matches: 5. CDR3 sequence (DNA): TGTGCCAGCAGTGGGACAGGGGGACGGTACCAAGAGACCCAGTACTTC. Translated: CASSGTGGRYQETQYF. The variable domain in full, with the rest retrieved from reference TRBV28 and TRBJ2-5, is DVKVTQSSRYLVKRTGEKVFLECVQDMDHENMFWYRQDPGLGLRLIYFSYDVKMKEKGDIPEGYSVSREKKERFSLILESASTNQTSMYLCASSGTGGRYQETQYFGPGTRLLVL.

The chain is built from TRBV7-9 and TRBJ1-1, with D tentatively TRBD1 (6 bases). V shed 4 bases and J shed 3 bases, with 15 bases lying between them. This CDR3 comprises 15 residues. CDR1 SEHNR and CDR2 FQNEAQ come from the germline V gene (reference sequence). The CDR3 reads CASSSGIGGDTEAFF. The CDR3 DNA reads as TGTGCCAGCAGCTCAGGAATAGGGGGGGACACTGAAGCTTTCTTT.

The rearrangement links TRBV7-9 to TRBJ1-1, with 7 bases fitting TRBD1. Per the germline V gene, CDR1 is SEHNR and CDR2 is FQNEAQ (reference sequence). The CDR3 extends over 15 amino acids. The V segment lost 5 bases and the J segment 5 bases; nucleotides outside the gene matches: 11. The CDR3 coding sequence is TGTGCCAGCAGCCCTGATCGTCACAGGGGAACTGAAGCTTTCTTT. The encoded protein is CASSPDRHRGTEAFF.

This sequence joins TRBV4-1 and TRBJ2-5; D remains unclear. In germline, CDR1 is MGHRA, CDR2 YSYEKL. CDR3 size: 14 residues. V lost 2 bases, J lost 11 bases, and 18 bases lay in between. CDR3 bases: TGCGCCAGCAGCCAACGGACCCGAAGCAATGAGCAGTACTTC. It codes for CASSQRTRSNEQYF.

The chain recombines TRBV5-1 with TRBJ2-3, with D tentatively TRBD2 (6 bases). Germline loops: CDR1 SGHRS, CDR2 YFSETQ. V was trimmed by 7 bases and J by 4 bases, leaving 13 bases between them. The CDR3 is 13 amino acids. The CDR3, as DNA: TGCGCCAGCTGTAATAGCGGTGCAGATACGCAGTATTTT. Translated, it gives CASCNSGADTQYF. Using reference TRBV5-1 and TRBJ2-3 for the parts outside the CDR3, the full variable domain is KAGVTQTPRYLIKTRGQQVTLSCSPISGHRSVSWYQQTPGQGLQFLFEYFSETQRNKGNFPGRFSGRQFSNSRSEMNVSTLELGDSALYLCASCNSGADTQYFGPGTRLTVL.

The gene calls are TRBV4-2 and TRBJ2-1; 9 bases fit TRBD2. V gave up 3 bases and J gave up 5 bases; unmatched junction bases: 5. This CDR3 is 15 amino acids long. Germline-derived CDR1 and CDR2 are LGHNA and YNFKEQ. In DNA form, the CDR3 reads TGTGCCAGCAGCCAGGCGGGGGGGGCAAACAATGAGCAGTTCTTC. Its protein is CASSQAGGANNEQFF.

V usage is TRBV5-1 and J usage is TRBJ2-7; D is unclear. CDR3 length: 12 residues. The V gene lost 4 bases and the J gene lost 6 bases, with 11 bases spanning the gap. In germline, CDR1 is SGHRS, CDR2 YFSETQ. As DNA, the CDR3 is TGCGCCAGCAGCCCCGAGGCTAGCGAGCAGTACTTC. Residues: CASSPEASEQYF.

The CDR3: CASSLRRLWGEQYF. DNA for the CDR3: TGTGCCAGCAGTCTCCGTAGGCTTTGGGGCGAGCAGTACTTC. The chain is built from TRBV12-3 or TRBV12-4 and TRBJ2-7; D is unresolved. The CDR3 has 14 residues. V lost 5 bases and J 6 bases, leaving 17 bases between the germline ends.

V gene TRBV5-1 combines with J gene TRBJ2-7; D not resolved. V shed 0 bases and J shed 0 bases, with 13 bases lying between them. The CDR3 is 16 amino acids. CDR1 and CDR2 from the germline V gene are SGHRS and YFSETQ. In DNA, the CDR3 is TGCGCCAGCAGCTTGGTAAGTCCGTGGAGCTCCTACGAGCAGTACTTC. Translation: CASSLVSPWSSYEQYF.

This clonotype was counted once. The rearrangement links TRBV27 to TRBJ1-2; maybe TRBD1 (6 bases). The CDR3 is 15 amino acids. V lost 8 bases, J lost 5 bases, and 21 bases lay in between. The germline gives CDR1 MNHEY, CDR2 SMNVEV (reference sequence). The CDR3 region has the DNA TGTGCCAGCGCCCCCTATGGACAGCTTGCATATGGCTACACCTTC. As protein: CASAPYGQLAYGYTF.

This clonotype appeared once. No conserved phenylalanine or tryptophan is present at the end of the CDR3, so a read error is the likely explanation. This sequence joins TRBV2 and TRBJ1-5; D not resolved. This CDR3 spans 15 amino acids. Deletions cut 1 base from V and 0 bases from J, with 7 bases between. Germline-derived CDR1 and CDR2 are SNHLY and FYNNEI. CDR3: CASSEGLYSNQPQHS. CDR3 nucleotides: TGTGCCAGCAGTGAAGGGCTTTATAGCAATCAGCCCCAGCATTCT.

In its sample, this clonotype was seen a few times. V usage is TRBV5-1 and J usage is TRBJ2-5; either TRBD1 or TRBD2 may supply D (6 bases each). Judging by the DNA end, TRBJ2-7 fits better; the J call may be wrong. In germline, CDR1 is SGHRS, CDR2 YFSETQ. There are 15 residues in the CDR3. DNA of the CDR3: TGCGCCAGCAGCTTGTCCGTTATGGGGGGCGTCGAGCAGTACTTC. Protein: CASSLSVMGGVEQYF.

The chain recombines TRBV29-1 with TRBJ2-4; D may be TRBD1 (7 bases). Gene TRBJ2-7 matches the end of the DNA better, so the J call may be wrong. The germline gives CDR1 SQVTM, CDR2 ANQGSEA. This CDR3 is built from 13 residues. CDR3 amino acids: CSVGNLQGGEQYF. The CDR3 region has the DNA TGCAGCGTTGGGAACCTTCAGGGGGGCGAGCAGTACTTC.

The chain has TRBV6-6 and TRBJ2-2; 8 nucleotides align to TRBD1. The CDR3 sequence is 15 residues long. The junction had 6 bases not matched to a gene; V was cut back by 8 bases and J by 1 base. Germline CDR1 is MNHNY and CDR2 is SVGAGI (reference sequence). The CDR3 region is CASGQGALNTGELFF. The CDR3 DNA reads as TGTGCCAGCGGGCAGGGGGCGCTGAACACCGGGGAGCTGTTTTTT.

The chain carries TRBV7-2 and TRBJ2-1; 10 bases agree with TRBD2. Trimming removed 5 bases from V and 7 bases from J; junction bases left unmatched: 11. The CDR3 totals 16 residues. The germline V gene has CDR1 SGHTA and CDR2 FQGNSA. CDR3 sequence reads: CASSDWSGGVSNEQFF. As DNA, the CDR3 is TGTGCCAGCAGCGACTGGAGCGGGGGGGTTTCAAATGAGCAGTTCTTC.

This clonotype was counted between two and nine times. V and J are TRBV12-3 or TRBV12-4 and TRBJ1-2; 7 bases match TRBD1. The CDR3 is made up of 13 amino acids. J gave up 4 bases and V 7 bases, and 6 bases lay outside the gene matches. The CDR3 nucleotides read TGTGCCAGCAAAGGGGGCAGGGGCTATGGCTACACCTTC. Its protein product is CASKGGRGYGYTF.

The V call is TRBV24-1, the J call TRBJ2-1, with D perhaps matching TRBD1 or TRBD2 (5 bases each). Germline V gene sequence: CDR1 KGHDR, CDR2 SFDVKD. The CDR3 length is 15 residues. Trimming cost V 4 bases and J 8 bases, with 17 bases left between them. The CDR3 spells CATSEPGRGSDEQFF. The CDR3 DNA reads TGTGCCACCAGTGAACCGGGACGGGGAAGCGATGAGCAGTTCTTC.

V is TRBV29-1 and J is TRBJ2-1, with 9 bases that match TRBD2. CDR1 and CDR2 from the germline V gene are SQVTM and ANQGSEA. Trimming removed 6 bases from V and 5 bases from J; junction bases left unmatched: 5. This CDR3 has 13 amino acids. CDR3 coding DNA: TGCAGCGTGGGGCTAGCGGGAAACAATGAGCAGTTCTTC. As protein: CSVGLAGNNEQFF.

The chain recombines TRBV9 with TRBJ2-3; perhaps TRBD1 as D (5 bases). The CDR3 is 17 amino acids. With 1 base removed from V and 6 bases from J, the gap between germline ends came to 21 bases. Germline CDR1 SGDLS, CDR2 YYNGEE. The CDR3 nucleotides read TGTGCCAGCAGCGTAAGCGTAGGGGATCGACGCCACGATACGCAGTATTTT. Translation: CASSVSVGDRRHDTQYF. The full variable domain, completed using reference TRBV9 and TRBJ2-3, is DSGVTQTPKHLITATGQRVTLRCSPRSGDLSVYWYQQSLDQGLQFLIQYYNGEERAKGNILERFSAQQFPDLHSELNLSSLELGDSALYFCASSVSVGDRRHDTQYFGPGTRLTVL.

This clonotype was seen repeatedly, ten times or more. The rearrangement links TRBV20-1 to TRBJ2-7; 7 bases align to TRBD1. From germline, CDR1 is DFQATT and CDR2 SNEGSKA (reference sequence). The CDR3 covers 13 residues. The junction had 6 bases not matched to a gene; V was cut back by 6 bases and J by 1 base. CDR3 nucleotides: TGCAGTGCCAGACAGGGTTATTCCTACGAGCAGTACTTC. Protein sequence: CSARQGYSYEQYF.

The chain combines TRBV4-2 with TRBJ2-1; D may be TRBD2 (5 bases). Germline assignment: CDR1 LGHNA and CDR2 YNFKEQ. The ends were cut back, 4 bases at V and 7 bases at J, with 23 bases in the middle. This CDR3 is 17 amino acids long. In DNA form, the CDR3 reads TGTGCCAGCAGCCCGGTCGACTACCGAGACCTCTATAATGAGCAGTTCTTC. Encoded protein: CASSPVDYRDLYNEQFF.

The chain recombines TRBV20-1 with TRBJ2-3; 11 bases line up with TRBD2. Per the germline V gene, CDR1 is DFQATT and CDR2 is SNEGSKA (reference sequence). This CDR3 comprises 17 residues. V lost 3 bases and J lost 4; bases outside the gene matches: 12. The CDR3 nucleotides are TGCAGTGCTAGCGGTTCCCTAGCGGGGGGCCGCCCAGATACGCAGTATTTT. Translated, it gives CSASGSLAGGRPDTQYF.

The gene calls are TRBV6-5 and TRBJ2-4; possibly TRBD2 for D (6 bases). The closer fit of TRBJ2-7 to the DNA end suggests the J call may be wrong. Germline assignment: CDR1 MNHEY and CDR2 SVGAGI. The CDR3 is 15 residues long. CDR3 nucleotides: TGTGCCAGCAGTCAACAATGGAGGGGCGACTACGAGCAGTACTTC. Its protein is CASSQQWRGDYEQYF.

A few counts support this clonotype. The CDR3 DNA reads TGCAGTGCTCGCCGCTCTGGAGGGACTAGCGGGACAAATGAGCAGTTCTTC. It encodes CSARRSGGTSGTNEQFF. The V call is TRBV20-1, the J call TRBJ2-1, with 13 bases that match TRBD2. This CDR3 spans 17 amino acids. The V gene's germline CDR1 is DFQATT and CDR2 SNEGSKA (reference sequence). J lost 7 bases, V lost 5 bases, and 14 bases had no gene match.

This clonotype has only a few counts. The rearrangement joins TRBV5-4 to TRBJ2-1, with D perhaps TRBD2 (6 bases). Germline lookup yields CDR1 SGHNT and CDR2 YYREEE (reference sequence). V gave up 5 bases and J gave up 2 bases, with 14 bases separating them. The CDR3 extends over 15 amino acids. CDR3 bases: TGTGCCAGCAGACGGGACTTTCCTCCCTACAATGAGCAGTTCTTC. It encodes CASRRDFPPYNEQFF.

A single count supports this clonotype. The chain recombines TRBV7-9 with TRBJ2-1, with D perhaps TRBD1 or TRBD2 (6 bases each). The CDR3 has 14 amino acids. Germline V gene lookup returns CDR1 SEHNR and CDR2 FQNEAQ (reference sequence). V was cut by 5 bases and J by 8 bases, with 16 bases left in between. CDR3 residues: CASSVTGWGDEQFF. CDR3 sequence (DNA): TGTGCCAGCAGCGTAACAGGGTGGGGGGATGAGCAGTTCTTC.

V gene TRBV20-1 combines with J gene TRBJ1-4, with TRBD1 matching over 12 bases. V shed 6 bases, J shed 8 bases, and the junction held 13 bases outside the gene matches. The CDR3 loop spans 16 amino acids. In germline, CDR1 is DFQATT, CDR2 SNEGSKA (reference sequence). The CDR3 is CSATAGTGGLREKLFF. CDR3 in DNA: TGCAGTGCGACCGCCGGGACAGGGGGCCTTAGGGAAAAACTGTTTTTT.

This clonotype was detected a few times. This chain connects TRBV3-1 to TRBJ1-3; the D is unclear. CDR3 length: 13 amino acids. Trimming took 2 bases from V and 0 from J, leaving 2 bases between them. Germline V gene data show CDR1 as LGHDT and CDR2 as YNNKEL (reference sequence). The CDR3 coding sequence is TGTGCCAGCAGCCAATCCTCTGGAAACACCATATATTTT. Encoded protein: CASSQSSGNTIYF.